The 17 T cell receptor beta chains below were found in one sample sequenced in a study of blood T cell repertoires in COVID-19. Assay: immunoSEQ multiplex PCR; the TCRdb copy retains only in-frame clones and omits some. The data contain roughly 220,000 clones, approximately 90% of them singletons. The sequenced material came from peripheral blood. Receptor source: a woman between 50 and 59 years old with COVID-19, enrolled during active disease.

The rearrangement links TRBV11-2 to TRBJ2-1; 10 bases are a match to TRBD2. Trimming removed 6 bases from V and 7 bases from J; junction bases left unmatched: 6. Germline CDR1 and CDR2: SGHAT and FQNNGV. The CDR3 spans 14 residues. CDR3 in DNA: TGTGCCAGCAGTCATAGACTAGCGGGTAATGAGCAGTTCTTC. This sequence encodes CASSHRLAGNEQFF. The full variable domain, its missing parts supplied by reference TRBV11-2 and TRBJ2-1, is EAGVAQSPRYKIIEKRQSVAFWCNPISGHATLYWYQQILGQGPKLLIQFQNNGVVDDSQLPKDRFSAERLKGVDSTLKIQPAKLEDSAVYLCASSHRLAGNEQFFGPGTRLTVL.

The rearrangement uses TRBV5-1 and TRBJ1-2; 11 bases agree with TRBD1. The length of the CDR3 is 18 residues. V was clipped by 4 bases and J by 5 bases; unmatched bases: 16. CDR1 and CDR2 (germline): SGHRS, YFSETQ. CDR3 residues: CASSLTNTGQGARYGYTF. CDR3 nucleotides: TGCGCCAGCAGCCTAACGAACACTGGACAGGGGGCGCGTTATGGCTACACCTTC.

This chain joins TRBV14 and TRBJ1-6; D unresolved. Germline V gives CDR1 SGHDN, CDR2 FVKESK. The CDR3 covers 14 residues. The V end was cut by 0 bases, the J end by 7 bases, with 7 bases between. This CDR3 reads CASSQDLGNSPLHF. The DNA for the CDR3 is TGTGCCAGCAGCCAAGATCTAGGAAATTCACCCCTCCACTTT.

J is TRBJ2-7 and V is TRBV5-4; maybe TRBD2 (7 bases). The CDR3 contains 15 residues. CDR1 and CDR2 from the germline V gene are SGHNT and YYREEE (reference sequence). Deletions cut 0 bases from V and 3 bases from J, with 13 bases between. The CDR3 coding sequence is TGTGCCAGCAGCTTGGGTGGGGGGGGCCGCTACGAGCAGTACGTC. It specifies CASSLGGGGRYEQYV.

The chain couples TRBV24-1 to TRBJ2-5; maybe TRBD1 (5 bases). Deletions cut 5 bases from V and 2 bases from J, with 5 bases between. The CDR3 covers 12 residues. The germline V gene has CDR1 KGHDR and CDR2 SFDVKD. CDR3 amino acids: CATSAGQETQYF. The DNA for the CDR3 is TGTGCCACCAGTGCAGGGCAAGAGACCCAGTACTTC.

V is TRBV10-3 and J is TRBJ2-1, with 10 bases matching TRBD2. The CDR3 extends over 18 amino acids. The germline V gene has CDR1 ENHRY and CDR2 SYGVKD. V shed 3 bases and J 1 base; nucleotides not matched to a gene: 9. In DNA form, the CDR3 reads TGTGCCATCAGTGATTCCAGCGGGGGGGCCATTTCCTACAATGAGCAGTTCTTC. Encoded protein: CAISDSSGGAISYNEQFF.

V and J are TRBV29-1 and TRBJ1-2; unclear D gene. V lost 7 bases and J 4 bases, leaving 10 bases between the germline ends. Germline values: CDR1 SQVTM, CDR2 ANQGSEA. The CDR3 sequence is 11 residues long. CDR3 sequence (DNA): TGCAGCGCAAGCACTCTCTATGGCTACACCTTC. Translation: CSASTLYGYTF.

CDR3 sequence: CASSSLPPGHQNSNQPQHF. CDR3 coding DNA: TGTGCCAGCAGTTCCCTCCCCCCGGGACACCAAAATAGCAATCAGCCCCAGCATTTT. The chain has TRBV6-2 or TRBV6-3 and TRBJ1-5, with D possibly TRBD1 on 6 matching bases. V was shortened by 4 bases and J by 0 bases, with 22 bases between the two germline ends. CDR3 length: 19 amino acids. Germline V gene lookup returns CDR1 MNHEY and CDR2 SVGEGT.

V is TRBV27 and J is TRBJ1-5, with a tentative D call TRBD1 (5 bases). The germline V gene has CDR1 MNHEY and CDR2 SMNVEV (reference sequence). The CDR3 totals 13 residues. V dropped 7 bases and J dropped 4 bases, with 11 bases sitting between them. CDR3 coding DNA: TGTGCCAGCATCCGGACATCTAATCAGCCCCAGCATTTT. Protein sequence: CASIRTSNQPQHF.

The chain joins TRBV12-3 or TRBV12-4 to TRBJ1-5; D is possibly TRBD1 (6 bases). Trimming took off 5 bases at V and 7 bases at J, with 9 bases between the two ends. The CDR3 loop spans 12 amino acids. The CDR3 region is CASSARGQPQHF. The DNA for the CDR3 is TGTGCCAGCAGTGCTAGGGGGCAGCCCCAGCATTTT.

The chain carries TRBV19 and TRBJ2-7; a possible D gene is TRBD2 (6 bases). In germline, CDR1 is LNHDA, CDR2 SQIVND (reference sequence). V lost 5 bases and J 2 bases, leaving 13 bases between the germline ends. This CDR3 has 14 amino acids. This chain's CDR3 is CASSDAGGPYEQYF. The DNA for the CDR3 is TGTGCCAGTAGTGACGCCGGGGGACCCTACGAGCAGTACTTC.

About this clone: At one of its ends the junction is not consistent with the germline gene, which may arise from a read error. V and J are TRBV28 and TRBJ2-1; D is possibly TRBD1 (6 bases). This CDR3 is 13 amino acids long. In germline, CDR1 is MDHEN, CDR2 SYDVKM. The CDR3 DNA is TGTGCCAGCAGCCGACAGGTCCGAACGCCCCAGGTCTTC. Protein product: CASSRQVRTPQVF.

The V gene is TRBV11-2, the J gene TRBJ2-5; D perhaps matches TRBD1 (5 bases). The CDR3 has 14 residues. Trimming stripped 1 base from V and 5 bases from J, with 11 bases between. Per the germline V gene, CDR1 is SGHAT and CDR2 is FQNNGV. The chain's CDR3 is CASSLVDGAETQYF. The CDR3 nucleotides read TGTGCCAGCAGCTTAGTTGATGGGGCCGAGACCCAGTACTTC.

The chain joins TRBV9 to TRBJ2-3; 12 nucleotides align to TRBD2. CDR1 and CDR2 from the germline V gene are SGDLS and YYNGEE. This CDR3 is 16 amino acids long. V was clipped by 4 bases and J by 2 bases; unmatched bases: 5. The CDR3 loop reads CASSLGLAGLTDTQYF. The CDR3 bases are TGTGCCAGCAGCTTAGGACTAGCGGGGCTCACAGATACGCAGTATTTT. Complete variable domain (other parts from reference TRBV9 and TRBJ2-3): DSGVTQTPKHLITATGQRVTLRCSPRSGDLSVYWYQQSLDQGLQFLIQYYNGEERAKGNILERFSAQQFPDLHSELNLSSLELGDSALYFCASSLGLAGLTDTQYFGPGTRLTVL.

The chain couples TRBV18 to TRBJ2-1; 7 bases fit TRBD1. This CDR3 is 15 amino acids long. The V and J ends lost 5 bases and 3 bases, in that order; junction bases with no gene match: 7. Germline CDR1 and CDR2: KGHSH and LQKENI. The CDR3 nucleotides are TGTGCCAGCTCATCATCCGGGACAGACTACAATGAGCAGTTCTTC. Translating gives CASSSSGTDYNEQFF. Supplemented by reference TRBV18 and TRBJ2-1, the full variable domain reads NAGVMQNPRHLVRRRGQEARLRCSPMKGHSHVYWYRQLPEEGLKFMVYLQKENIIDESGMPKERFSAEFPKEGPSILRIQQVVRGDSAAYFCASSSSGTDYNEQFFGPGTRLTVL.

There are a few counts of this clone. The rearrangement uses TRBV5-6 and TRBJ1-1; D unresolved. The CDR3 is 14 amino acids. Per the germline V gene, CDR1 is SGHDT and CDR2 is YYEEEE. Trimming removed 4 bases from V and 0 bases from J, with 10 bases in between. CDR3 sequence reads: CASSLIEMNTEAFF. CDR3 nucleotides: TGTGCCAGCAGCCTAATAGAGATGAACACTGAAGCTTTCTTT.

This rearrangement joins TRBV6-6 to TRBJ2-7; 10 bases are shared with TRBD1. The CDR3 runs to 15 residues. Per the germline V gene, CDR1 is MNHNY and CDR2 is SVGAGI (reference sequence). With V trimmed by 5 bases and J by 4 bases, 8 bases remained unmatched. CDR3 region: CASSTRDRGGYEQYF. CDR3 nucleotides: TGTGCCAGCAGTACCCGGGACAGGGGAGGTTACGAGCAGTACTTC.